The T cell receptor (beta chain) under discussion was sequenced for a study of control samples from healthy donors and cancer patients. TCRdb's copy holds only in-frame clones and misses some; the assay was immunoSEQ multiplex PCR. The sample has about 220,000 clones; over 90% are singletons. Source material: blood. This receptor was obtained from a man between 50 and 59 years old in good health.

The CDR3 DNA is TGTGCCAGCAGTAGTGGACAGGGAACGTCGCAGTTCTTC. Protein sequence: CASSSGQGTSQFF. This chain joins TRBV5-4 and TRBJ2-1; 8 nucleotides align to TRBD1. The CDR3 runs to 13 residues. Unmatched junction bases numbered 10, after V lost 5 bases and J lost 12 bases. The germline CDR1 and CDR2 sequences are SGHNT and YYREEE (reference sequence).